This T cell receptor beta chain was identified during a study of cytomegalovirus exposure and HLA in healthy donors. The CDR3 has 14 residues. Trimming at V came to 4 bases and at J to 1 base, leaving 0 bases not matched to a gene. Per the germline V gene, CDR1 is SNHLY and CDR2 is FYNNEI. The PCR ran on 60 Vbeta and 13 Jbeta primers. Original handling: In a later analysis, approximately 80 million unique TCR beta chains included roughly 11 million shared by two or more donors. The method was immunoSEQ multiplex PCR; TCRdb's version includes in-frame clones alone and lacks a portion of them. V, J and clone size are those of that table, while D and trimming were read from the DNA. The sample shows 150,000 to 200,000 clones, around three quarters of them seen only once. As to this clone: Its specificity is unknown.

General study findings and limits: Some V segments, TRBV6-2 and TRBV6-3 among them, were indistinguishable and were therefore excluded.

Sample: PBMCs. This receptor was identified in a woman aged 40 to 55 in good health and CMV-seronegative. The rearrangement uses TRBV2 and TRBJ1-1, with 10 positions matching TRBD1. CDR3 sequence: CASSGDRGNTEAFF. The CDR3 DNA reads TGTGCCAGCAGTGGGGACAGGGGGAACACTGAAGCTTTCTTT.